The entry that follows covers one TCR beta chain sequence. Its target is unknown. Per the germline V gene, CDR1 is MNHEY and CDR2 is SMNVEV (reference sequence). This CDR3 is 16 amino acids long. The V segment lost 6 bases and the J segment 0 bases; nucleotides outside the gene matches: 5. The sample belongs to a study of cytomegalovirus exposure and HLA in healthy donors. Study results and caveats: The study designated 160 or so TCR beta chains cytomegalovirus-associated. Prior analysis indicated that the majority of TCR beta V segments exhibited productivity approximately 90% or approximately 30% of the time. Among CMV-associated TCR beta chains, most appeared HLA-restricted in a later analysis. Reportedly, a later analysis found an Asian-associated ancestry cluster had fewer N-insertions than the roughly 630-donor mean.

The PCR had 60 Vbeta and 13 Jbeta primers. Method: immunoSEQ multiplex PCR; TCRdb's copy keeps in-frame clones and lacks some. Of more than 95,000 clones listed, about three quarters are singletons. This sequence joins TRBV27 and TRBJ1-1, with TRBD1 matching over 12 bases. The receptor's source is a woman aged 18-29 years in good health and CMV-seropositive. The specimen was PBMCs. As DNA, the CDR3 is TGTGCCAGCAGACGGGGACAGGGGGCGATGAACACTGAAGCTTTCTTT. This translates into CASRRGQGAMNTEAFF.